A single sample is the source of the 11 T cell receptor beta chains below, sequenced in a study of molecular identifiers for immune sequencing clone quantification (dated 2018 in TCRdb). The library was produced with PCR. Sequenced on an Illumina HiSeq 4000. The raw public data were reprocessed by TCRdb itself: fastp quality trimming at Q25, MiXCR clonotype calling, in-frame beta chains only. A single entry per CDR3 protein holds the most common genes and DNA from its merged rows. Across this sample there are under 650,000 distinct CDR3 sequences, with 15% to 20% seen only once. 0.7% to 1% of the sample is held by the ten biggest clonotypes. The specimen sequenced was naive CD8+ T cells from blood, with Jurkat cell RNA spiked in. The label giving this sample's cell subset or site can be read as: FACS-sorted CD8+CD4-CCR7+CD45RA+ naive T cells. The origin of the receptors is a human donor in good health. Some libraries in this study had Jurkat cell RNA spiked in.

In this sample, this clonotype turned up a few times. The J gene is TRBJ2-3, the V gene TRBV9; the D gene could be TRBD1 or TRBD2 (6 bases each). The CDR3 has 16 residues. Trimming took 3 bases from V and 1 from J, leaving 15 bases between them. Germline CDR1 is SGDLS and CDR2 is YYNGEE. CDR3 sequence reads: CASSAGPGAGTDTQYF. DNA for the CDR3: TGTGCCAGCAGCGCAGGCCCGGGGGCGGGCACAGATACGCAGTATTTT.

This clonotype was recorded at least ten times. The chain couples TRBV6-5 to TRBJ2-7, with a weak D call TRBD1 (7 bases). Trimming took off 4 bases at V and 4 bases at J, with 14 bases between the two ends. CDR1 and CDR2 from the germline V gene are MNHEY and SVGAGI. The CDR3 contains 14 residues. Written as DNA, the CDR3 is TGTGCCAGCAGTTCGGGGGACAGCTATTACGAGCAGTACTTC. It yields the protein CASSSGDSYYEQYF.

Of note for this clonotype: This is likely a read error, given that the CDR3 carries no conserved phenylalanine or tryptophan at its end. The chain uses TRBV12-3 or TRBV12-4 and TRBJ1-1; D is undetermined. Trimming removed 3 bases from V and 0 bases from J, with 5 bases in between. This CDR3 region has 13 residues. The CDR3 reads CASSFELNTEAFY. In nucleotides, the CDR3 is TGTGCCAGCAGTTTTGAGCTGAACACTGAAGCTTTCTAT.

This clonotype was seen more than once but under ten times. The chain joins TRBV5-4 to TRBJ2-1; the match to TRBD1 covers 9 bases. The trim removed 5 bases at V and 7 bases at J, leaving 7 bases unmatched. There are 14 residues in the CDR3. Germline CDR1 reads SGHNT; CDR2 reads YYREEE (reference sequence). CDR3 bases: TGTGCCAGCAGTCCGGTACAGGGGGCGAATGAGCAGTTCTTC. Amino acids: CASSPVQGANEQFF. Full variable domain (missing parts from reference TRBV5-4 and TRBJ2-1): ETGVTQSPTHLIKTRGQQVTLRCSSQSGHNTVSWYQQALGQGPQFIFQYYREEENGRGNFPPRFSGLQFPNYSSELNVNALELDDSALYLCASSPVQGANEQFFGPGTRLTVL.

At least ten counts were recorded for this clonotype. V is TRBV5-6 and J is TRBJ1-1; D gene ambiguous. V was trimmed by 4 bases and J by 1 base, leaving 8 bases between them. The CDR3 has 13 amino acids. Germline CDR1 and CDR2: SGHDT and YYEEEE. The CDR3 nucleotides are TGTGCCAGCAGCCCGGAAACGAACACTGAAGCTTTCTTT. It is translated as CASSPETNTEAFF.

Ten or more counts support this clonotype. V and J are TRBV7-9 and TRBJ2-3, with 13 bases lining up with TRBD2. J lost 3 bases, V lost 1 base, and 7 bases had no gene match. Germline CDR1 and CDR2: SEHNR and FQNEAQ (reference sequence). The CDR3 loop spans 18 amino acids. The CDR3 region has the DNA TGTGCCAGCAGCTTAGATGAGACTAGCGGGGGGCCGACAGATACGCAGTATTTT. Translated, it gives CASSLDETSGGPTDTQYF.

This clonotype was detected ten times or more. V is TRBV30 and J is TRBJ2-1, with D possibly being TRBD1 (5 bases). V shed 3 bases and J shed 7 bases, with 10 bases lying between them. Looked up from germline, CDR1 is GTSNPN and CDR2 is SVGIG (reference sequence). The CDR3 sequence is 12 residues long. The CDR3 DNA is TGTGCCTGGAGGAAGACAGCTAATGAGCAGTTCTTC. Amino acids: CAWRKTANEQFF.

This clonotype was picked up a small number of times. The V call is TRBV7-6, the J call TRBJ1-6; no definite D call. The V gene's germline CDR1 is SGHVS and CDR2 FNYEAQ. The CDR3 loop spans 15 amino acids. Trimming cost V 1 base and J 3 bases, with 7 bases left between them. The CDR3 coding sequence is TGTGCCAGCAGCTTAGGACTGAACTATAATTCACCCCTCCACTTT. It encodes CASSLGLNYNSPLHF.

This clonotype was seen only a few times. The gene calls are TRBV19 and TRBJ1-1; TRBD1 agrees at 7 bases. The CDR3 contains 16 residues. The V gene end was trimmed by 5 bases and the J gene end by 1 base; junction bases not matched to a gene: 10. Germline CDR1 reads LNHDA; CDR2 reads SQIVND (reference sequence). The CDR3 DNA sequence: TGTGCCAGTAGTCCTCGGAAGGGACAGCGGAACACTGAAGCTTTCTTT. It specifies CASSPRKGQRNTEAFF.

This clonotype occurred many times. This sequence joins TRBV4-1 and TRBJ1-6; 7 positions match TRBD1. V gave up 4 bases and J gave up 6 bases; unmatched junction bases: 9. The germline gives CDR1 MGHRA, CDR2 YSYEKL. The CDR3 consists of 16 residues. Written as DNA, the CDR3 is TGCGCCAGCAGCCTTCTCCCGGGACAGACTAATTCACCCCTCCACTTT. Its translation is CASSLLPGQTNSPLHF.

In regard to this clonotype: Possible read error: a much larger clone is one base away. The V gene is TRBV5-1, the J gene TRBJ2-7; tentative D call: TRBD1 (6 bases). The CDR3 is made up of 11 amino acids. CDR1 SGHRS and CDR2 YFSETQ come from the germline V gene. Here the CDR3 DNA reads TGCGCCAGCGGGGACACCTACGGGCAGTACTTC. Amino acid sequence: CASGDTYGQYF. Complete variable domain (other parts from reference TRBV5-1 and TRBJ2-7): KAGVTQTPRYLIKTRGQQVTLSCSPISGHRSVSWYQQTPGQGLQFLFEYFSETQRNKGNFPGRFSGRQFSNSRSEMNVSTLELGDSALYLCASGDTYGQYFGPGTRLTVT.